The clone carrying this T cell receptor (beta chain) came up once. Per germline, CDR1 SNHLY and CDR2 FYNNEI. This CDR3 has 17 residues. V lost 6 bases, J lost 0 bases, and 9 bases stayed unmatched. The sample is drawn from a study of technical replicates of blood from a handful of donors. Assay used: immunoSEQ multiplex PCR; TCRdb lists only in-frame clones, some missing. The sample comprises around 68,000 clones, about 97% of which are singletons, and 0.2% to 0.3% rests with the top ten. This chain uses TRBV2 with TRBJ1-5; the match to TRBD1 covers 9 bases. The sequence derives from a human donor in good health. The sample was T cells isolated from PBMCs. CDR3 sequence (DNA): TGTGCCAGCAGATTAACCGGGACAGGGACTAGCAATCAGCCCCAGCATTTT. This encodes CASRLTGTGTSNQPQHF.